The 9 T cell receptor beta chains presented below share a single source sample, sequenced in a study of a mutant IDH1 vaccine in newly diagnosed glioma. TCRdb keeps only in-frame clones here, not all; method: immunoSEQ multiplex PCR. Seen here are 55,000 to 65,000 clones, 75% observed once, and the top ten hold less than 6.5%. Time point: week 47, end of study. Every single dose of the vaccine, 300 ug of mutant IDH1 20-mer peptide, came with topical imiquimod. For these receptors, no antigen is known. The source was PBMCs, collected from a glioma patient whose treatment included an IDH1 peptide vaccine. The source is a man aged 45 to 65 with glioma.

The CDR3 is CAGQGWRTNEKLFF. The CDR3 DNA reads as TGTGCCGGACAGGGTTGGAGAACTAATGAAAAACTGTTTTTT. The V call is TRBV2, the J call TRBJ1-4, with TRBD1 identical over 8 bases. V was clipped by 11 bases and J by 1 base; unmatched bases: 6. This CDR3 has 14 residues. Germline CDR1 is SNHLY and CDR2 is FYNNEI.

This clone was detected once. Written as DNA, the CDR3 is TGTGCCATCAGTGAGTCGGGACGTAGCAATCAGCCCCAGCATTTT. Amino acids: CAISESGRSNQPQHF. J is TRBJ1-5 and V is TRBV10-3; D is possibly TRBD1 (5 bases). From germline, CDR1 is ENHRY and CDR2 SYGVKD. CDR3 length: 15 residues. Trimming left V 0 bases short and J 0 bases short, with 6 bases between.

There are a few counts of this clone. Here the CDR3 reads CASSPGANQPQHF. The CDR3 DNA reads TGTGCCAGCAGCCCCGGGGCCAATCAGCCCCAGCATTTT. V is TRBV9 and J is TRBJ1-5; the D gene is possibly TRBD1 (5 bases). The V gene lost 4 bases and the J gene lost 3 bases, with 8 bases spanning the gap. Germline V CDR1 and CDR2: SGDLS, YYNGEE. This CDR3 has 13 amino acids. Combining the CDR3 with reference TRBV9 and TRBJ1-5 gives the whole variable domain DSGVTQTPKHLITATGQRVTLRCSPRSGDLSVYWYQQSLDQGLQFLIQYYNGEERAKGNILERFSAQQFPDLHSELNLSSLELGDSALYFCASSPGANQPQHFGDGTRLSIL.

V is TRBV5-1 and J is TRBJ2-1, with D tentatively TRBD1 (5 bases). The CDR3 length is 12 residues. Trimming cost V 5 bases and J 7 bases, with 10 bases left between them. CDR1 and CDR2 (germline): SGHRS, YFSETQ. The CDR3 region has the DNA TGCGCCAGCAGTTCAGGGTGGAATGAGCAGTTCTTC. Its protein product is CASSSGWNEQFF.

In this sample, this clone turned up a few times. The chain recombines TRBV4-1 with TRBJ2-1, with no clear D. Germline V CDR1 and CDR2: MGHRA, YSYEKL. The germline V and J ends were trimmed by 0 bases and 6 bases, with 12 bases remaining between them. The CDR3 spans 15 residues. In nucleotides, the CDR3 is TGCGCCAGCAGCCAAGAACGTGGGGTGGCCAATGAGCAGTTCTTC. The encoded protein is CASSQERGVANEQFF.

The chain employs TRBV5-1 and TRBJ1-1; a possible D gene is TRBD1 (6 bases). The CDR3 sequence is 13 residues long. Germline V gene sequence: CDR1 SGHRS, CDR2 YFSETQ. Trimming shortened V by 4 bases and J by 4 bases, and 11 bases separated the two germline ends. The CDR3 DNA is TGCGCCAGCAGCCCAGGACAGTCCACTGAAGCTTTCTTT. Translating gives CASSPGQSTEAFF. The whole variable domain, filled in from reference TRBV5-1 and TRBJ1-1, reads KAGVTQTPRYLIKTRGQQVTLSCSPISGHRSVSWYQQTPGQGLQFLFEYFSETQRNKGNFPGRFSGRQFSNSRSEMNVSTLELGDSALYLCASSPGQSTEAFFGQGTRLTVV.

Remarks on this clone: This same CDR3 is encoded by further DNA sequences in the sample. CDR3 region: CASSIVTGGEAFF. Written as DNA, the CDR3 is TGTGCCAGTAGTATAGTCACTGGCGGTGAAGCTTTCTTT. The V gene is TRBV19, the J gene TRBJ1-1; D remains ambiguous. Per germline, CDR1 LNHDA and CDR2 SQIVND (reference sequence). Trimming shortened V by 1 base and J by 7 bases, and 10 bases separated the two germline ends. This CDR3 comprises 13 residues. Full variable domain (outside the CDR3, taken from reference TRBV19 and TRBJ1-1): DGGITQSPKYLFRKEGQNVTLSCEQNLNHDAMYWYRQDPGQGLRLIYYSQIVNDFQKGDIAEGYSVSREKKESFPLTVTSAQKNPTAFYLCASSIVTGGEAFFGQGTRLTVV.

The chain uses TRBV4-2 and TRBJ2-5; D ambiguous. This CDR3 has 13 residues. CDR1 LGHNA and CDR2 YNFKEQ come from the germline V gene. Trimming left V 0 bases short and J 13 bases short, with 15 bases between. CDR3 sequence (DNA): TGTGCCAGCAGCCAAGATCTAAGGCTTTATGGGTACTTC. Translating gives CASSQDLRLYGYF.

By sample share, this clone is medium-sized. This CDR3 reads CASGAQPQHF. The CDR3 coding sequence is TGTGCCAGCGGGGCACAGCCCCAGCATTTT. The chain links TRBV27 to TRBJ1-5; D may be TRBD1 (5 bases). Germline lookup yields CDR1 MNHEY and CDR2 SMNVEV (reference sequence). The CDR3 is made up of 10 amino acids. V lost 8 bases to trimming and J lost 7 bases, with 6 bases between them.